This entry lists 30 T cell receptor beta chains sequenced from one sample in a study of T cell responses to AZD1222 COVID-19 vaccine. Sequencing was performed with immunoSEQ multiplex PCR; in TCRdb, only in-frame clones are kept and a portion is missing. The sample shows more than 250,000 clones, 90% to 95% of them seen only once. This specimen was peripheral blood, taken on day 0 of AZD1222 vaccination. The receptors were sampled from an adult in good health.

The chain links TRBV27 to TRBJ1-5; no firm D call. This CDR3 contains 14 residues. CDR1 MNHEY and CDR2 SMNVEV come from the germline V gene (reference sequence). Trimming left V 0 bases short and J 5 bases short, with 8 bases between. CDR3 sequence reads: CASSLSRGHQPQHF. The CDR3 region has the DNA TGTGCCAGCAGTTTATCGAGAGGTCATCAGCCCCAGCATTTT.

This sequence joins TRBV23-1 and TRBJ1-1, with D uncertain. TRBV23-1 falls under the ORF class, with uncertain function. The V gene lost 4 bases and the J gene lost 11 bases, with 11 bases spanning the gap. The CDR3 totals 11 residues. The CDR3 here is CASSPGAGAFF. The DNA of the CDR3 is TGCGCCAGCAGTCCCGGTGCCGGGGCTTTCTTT.

The chain carries TRBV18 and TRBJ1-1; D is perhaps TRBD1 (5 bases). The CDR3 has 16 residues. Germline V CDR1 and CDR2: KGHSH, LQKENI. Trimming took 1 base from V and 1 from J, leaving 13 bases between them. DNA of the CDR3: TGTGCCAGCTCACCACGCCAGGGAAGCGAGAACACTGAAGCTTTCTTT. This codes for CASSPRQGSENTEAFF.

The chain uses TRBV19 and TRBJ2-7; D perhaps matches TRBD2 (6 bases). CDR1 is LNHDA, CDR2 SQIVND, per germline (reference sequence). This CDR3 comprises 15 residues. V was pared by 7 bases and J by 3 bases, with 19 bases between. The CDR3 reads CASTPSVGSGYEQYF. CDR3 sequence (DNA): TGTGCCAGTACCCCTAGTGTGGGTAGCGGCTACGAGCAGTACTTC.

The J gene is TRBJ2-6, the V gene TRBV5-4, with D tentatively TRBD1 (6 bases). Germline V CDR1 and CDR2: SGHNT, YYREEE (reference sequence). The V end was cut by 4 bases, the J end by 4 bases, with 18 bases between. This CDR3 region has 17 residues. The CDR3 nucleotides are TGTGCCAGCAGCCGTCCGGAGAGCGGACAGGGGGCCAACGTCCTGACTTTC. Its protein is CASSRPESGQGANVLTF. The full variable domain, rest sourced from reference TRBV5-4 and TRBJ2-6, is ETGVTQSPTHLIKTRGQQVTLRCSSQSGHNTVSWYQQALGQGPQFIFQYYREEENGRGNFPPRFSGLQFPNYSSELNVNALELDDSALYLCASSRPESGQGANVLTFGAGSRLTVL.

V and J are TRBV6-6 and TRBJ2-2; possibly TRBD1 for D (5 bases). The V end was cut by 5 bases, the J end by 3 bases, with 10 bases between. The germline gives CDR1 MNHNY, CDR2 SVGAGI (reference sequence). There are 14 residues in the CDR3. The CDR3 DNA follows: TGTGCCAGCAGTCCCAGGGTGGACACCGGGGAGCTGTTTTTT. Its translation: CASSPRVDTGELFF.

The chain carries TRBV19 and TRBJ2-1, with D perhaps matching TRBD2 (5 bases). V was trimmed by 7 bases and J by 8 bases, leaving 15 bases between them. Looked up from germline, CDR1 is LNHDA and CDR2 is SQIVND (reference sequence). CDR3 length: 13 amino acids. CDR3 sequence: CASNVEAGYEQFF. In DNA form, the CDR3 reads TGTGCCAGTAATGTGGAGGCCGGCTATGAGCAGTTCTTC.

In this sample, this clone is medium-sized (0.01 to 0.1%). CDR3 in amino acids: CASTVTGFYGELFF. The CDR3 coding sequence is TGTGCCAGTACCGTTACAGGGTTTTACGGGGAGCTGTTTTTT. This chain uses TRBV19 with TRBJ2-2, with a weak D call TRBD1 (6 bases). In germline, CDR1 is LNHDA, CDR2 SQIVND (reference sequence). Trimming cost V 7 bases and J 7 bases, with 16 bases left between them. This CDR3 contains 14 residues.

This chain links TRBV6-1 with TRBJ2-2; no reliable D call. This CDR3 is built from 11 residues. V was cut by 2 bases and J by 7 bases, with 2 bases left in between. Germline V gene data show CDR1 as MNHNS and CDR2 as SASEGT. CDR3 bases: TGTGCCAGCAGTGAACTCGGGGAGCTGTTTTTT. The encoded protein is CASSELGELFF.

V and J are TRBV24-1 and TRBJ2-1; D might be TRBD2 (5 bases). This CDR3 spans 15 amino acids. Germline CDR1 KGHDR, CDR2 SFDVKD. Trimming removed 5 bases from V and 4 bases from J, with 14 bases in between. CDR3 nucleotide sequence: TGTGCCACCAGTGGGTCTCTGGGGAGTTACAATGAGCAGTTCTTC. Translating it yields CATSGSLGSYNEQFF.

This clone showed up just once. The V call is TRBV7-6, the J call TRBJ2-5; perhaps D is TRBD1 or TRBD2 (6 bases each). CDR1 and CDR2 (germline): SGHVS, FNYEAQ. V was shortened by 1 base and J by 5 bases, with 14 bases between the two germline ends. The CDR3 runs 15 residues. The CDR3, as DNA: TGTGCCAGCAGCTTAGTTAGGGGGGCCCCGGAGACCCAGTACTTC. As protein: CASSLVRGAPETQYF.

The chain links TRBV25-1 to TRBJ2-7; no firm D call. Germline V gene data show CDR1 as MGHDK and CDR2 as SYGVNS. CDR3 length equals 15 residues. Trimming cost V 1 base and J 0 bases, with 10 bases left between them. This chain's CDR3 is CASSESGISSYEQYF. CDR3 sequence (DNA): TGTGCCAGCAGTGAATCTGGAATTAGCTCCTACGAGCAGTACTTC.

This chain uses TRBV10-3 with TRBJ2-2; TRBD2 matches at 9 bases. There are 17 residues in the CDR3. The germline V gene has CDR1 ENHRY and CDR2 SYGVKD. V dropped 10 bases and J dropped 7; count of bases not matched to a gene: 19. CDR3: CATTAFGGGALGGELFF. The CDR3, as DNA: TGTGCCACCACCGCCTTCGGCGGGGGGGCCCTAGGCGGGGAGCTGTTTTTT.

The chain recombines TRBV28 with TRBJ1-2; D is unclear. CDR3 length equals 13 residues. Germline V CDR1 and CDR2: MDHEN, SYDVKM. Trimming took 5 bases from V and 4 from J, leaving 11 bases between them. CDR3: CASSPATIYGYTF. The CDR3 coding sequence is TGTGCCAGCAGTCCTGCAACCATCTATGGCTACACCTTC.

The V and J genes are TRBV5-1 and TRBJ1-1; a possible D gene is TRBD1 (6 bases). The CDR3 extends over 14 amino acids. Looked up from germline, CDR1 is SGHRS and CDR2 is YFSETQ. The V end lost 4 bases, the J end lost 4 bases, and 14 bases lay between the germline ends. Here the CDR3 DNA reads TGCGCCAGCAGCAACCCCCAGGGGAGCACTGAAGCTTTCTTT. It codes for CASSNPQGSTEAFF.

V and J are TRBV2 and TRBJ1-2; possibly TRBD1 for D (6 bases). The CDR3 length is 14 residues. V was cut by 6 bases and J by 2 bases, with 13 bases left in between. The germline CDR1 and CDR2 sequences are SNHLY and FYNNEI. This chain's CDR3 is CASSRRGRNYGYTF. For the CDR3, the DNA is TGTGCCAGCAGCCGACGGGGGCGAAACTATGGCTACACCTTC.

This chain links TRBV3-1 (or the pseudogene TRBV3-2) with TRBJ1-1, with a weak D call TRBD1 (5 bases). This CDR3 has 14 residues. Trimming took off 4 bases at V and 4 bases at J, with 13 bases between the two ends. From germline, CDR1 is LGHDT and CDR2 YNNKEL (reference sequence). As DNA, the CDR3 is TGTGCCAGCAGCCTCTCAACTAGGGGCACTGAAGCTTTCTTT. Its translation: CASSLSTRGTEAFF.

The chain recombines TRBV6-4 with TRBJ2-7; 10 nucleotides line up with TRBD1. V shed 7 bases and J 5 bases; nucleotides not matched to a gene: 11. The CDR3 totals 15 residues. Germline V CDR1 and CDR2: MRHNA, SNTAGT. CDR3 amino acids: CASTHTNGTGDEQYF. CDR3 DNA sequence: TGTGCCAGCACACATACCAACGGGACAGGGGACGAGCAGTACTTC.

The V call is TRBV7-9, the J call TRBJ2-7, with D tentatively TRBD2 (5 bases). V lost 5 bases to trimming and J lost 5 bases, with 16 bases between them. This CDR3 is built from 14 residues. The germline V gene has CDR1 SEHNR and CDR2 FQNEAQ (reference sequence). The CDR3 sequence is CASSDRGRMDEQYF. The CDR3 nucleotides are TGTGCCAGCAGCGACCGCGGGCGGATGGACGAGCAGTACTTC.

CDR3 residues: CASSSRMSSYNSPLHF. The CDR3 coding sequence is TGTGCCAGCAGCTCCAGAATGAGCTCCTATAATTCACCCCTCCACTTT. V usage is TRBV11-1 and J usage is TRBJ1-6, with unresolved D. The CDR3 has 16 residues. Germline lookup yields CDR1 SGHAT and CDR2 FQDESV (reference sequence). Trimming took off 4 bases at V and 0 bases at J, with 10 bases between the two ends.

V and J are TRBV7-8 and TRBJ2-7; 7 bases align to TRBD2. The CDR3 is 14 residues long. The V gene end was trimmed by 3 bases and the J gene end by 5 bases; junction bases not matched to a gene: 7. From germline, CDR1 is SGHVS and CDR2 FQNEAQ. The CDR3 spells CASSLRGRHDEQYF. The CDR3 DNA reads TGTGCCAGCAGCTTGCGGGGGAGGCACGACGAGCAGTACTTC.

This sequence joins TRBV5-1 and TRBJ1-1; 10 bases align to TRBD1. The CDR3 consists of 16 residues. With V trimmed by 4 bases and J by 2 bases, 8 bases remained unmatched. The germline CDR1 and CDR2 sequences are SGHRS and YFSETQ. The CDR3 nucleotides are TGCGCCAGCAGCACGGGACAGGGGAGGGGTAACACTGAAGCTTTCTTT. Translation: CASSTGQGRGNTEAFF.

Only a few counts were recorded for this clone. This sequence joins TRBV5-5 and TRBJ1-6, with TRBD1 identical over 8 bases. The CDR3 has 15 residues. Germline assignment: CDR1 SGHKS and CDR2 YYEKEE (reference sequence). Trimming cost V 4 bases and J 8 bases; bases outside gene matches: 8. Here the CDR3 DNA reads TGTGCCAGCAGCCCCCGGACAGGGTTGGATTCACCCCTCCACTTT. Its translation: CASSPRTGLDSPLHF.

The genes are TRBV15 and TRBJ2-2; weak D call: TRBD1 (6 bases). Germline CDR1 is LNHNV and CDR2 is YYDKDF (reference sequence). V was clipped by 4 bases and J by 4 bases, with 16 bases between them. CDR3 length: 16 amino acids. The CDR3 reads CATSKQGIVITGELFF. In DNA form, the CDR3 reads TGTGCCACCAGCAAACAGGGAATCGTGATCACCGGGGAGCTGTTTTTT.

V is TRBV4-1 and J is TRBJ1-5; D is ambiguous. From germline, CDR1 is MGHRA and CDR2 YSYEKL. This CDR3 contains 15 residues. V lost 5 bases to trimming and J lost 7 bases, with 18 bases between them. The CDR3, as DNA: TGCGCCAGCAGCGCCTTAGGCGTCGTCTTACAGCCCCAGCATTTT. Encoded protein: CASSALGVVLQPQHF.

The chain is built from TRBV5-8 and TRBJ2-2; D call uncertain. V was clipped by 4 bases and J by 7 bases, with 17 bases between them. The length of the CDR3 is 15 residues. Germline values: CDR1 SGHTS, CDR2 YDEGEE. DNA of the CDR3: TGTGCCAGCAGCACCCCCCCCGCCTGGGGCGGGGAGCTGTTTTTT. It specifies CASSTPPAWGGELFF.

This clone was seen once. This rearrangement joins TRBV19 to TRBJ1-4; D gene uncertain. Between the trimmed V and J ends, which lost 4 bases and 7 bases, there was a span of 13 bases. Germline V gene data show CDR1 as LNHDA and CDR2 as SQIVND (reference sequence). This CDR3 comprises 14 residues. Here the CDR3 reads CASSTRGKGEKLFF. CDR3 DNA sequence: TGTGCCAGTAGTACACGGGGAAAAGGTGAAAAACTGTTTTTT.

J is TRBJ1-1 and V is TRBV6-5; 7 bases are a match to TRBD1. Germline lookup yields CDR1 MNHEY and CDR2 SVGAGI. The length of the CDR3 is 13 residues. V trimming: 7 bases; J trimming: 5 bases; junction bases outside the gene matches: 7. The CDR3 loop reads CASKQGSMTEAFF. The CDR3, as DNA: TGTGCCAGCAAACAGGGGTCTATGACTGAAGCTTTCTTT.

The chain recombines TRBV28 with TRBJ2-7; no definite D call. The CDR3 has 12 residues. V lost 3 bases to trimming and J lost 4 bases, with 7 bases between them. Germline lookup yields CDR1 MDHEN and CDR2 SYDVKM. For the CDR3, the DNA is TGTGCCAGCAGTTTCGGGCAGTACGAGCAGTACTTC. The encoded protein is CASSFGQYEQYF. Based on the CDR3 plus reference TRBV28 and TRBJ2-7, the full variable domain is DVKVTQSSRYLVKRTGEKVFLECVQDMDHENMFWYRQDPGLGLRLIYFSYDVKMKEKGDIPEGYSVSREKKERFSLILESASTNQTSMYLCASSFGQYEQYFGPGTRLTVT.

This chain uses TRBV3-1 (or the pseudogene TRBV3-2) with TRBJ2-1; D is unclear. The V end was cut by 5 bases, the J end by 0 bases, with 11 bases between. This CDR3 has 15 amino acids. Germline CDR1 and CDR2: LGHDT and YNNKEL (reference sequence). CDR3 residues: CASSTDGSSYNEQFF. The CDR3 DNA follows: TGTGCCAGCAGCACCGACGGAAGCTCCTACAATGAGCAGTTCTTC.